This TCR beta chain is drawn from a study of response to subunit inactivated influenza vaccine. TCRdb re-analysed the RT-PCR reads in MiXCR, keeping a single row per CDR3 protein. Here the sample spans roughly 500,000 distinct CDR3 sequences, under 30% being singletons. This sample also appeared in a second study, on T cells expressing NK-cell markers. Per that paper: 5'RACE template switching built TCR beta cDNA with unique molecular identifiers. Also leading the CD3+CD56-NKG2C+ fraction in a handful of donors were these clonotypes. Expanded NKG2C+ T cell clones were not confirmed as HCMV-specific.

The receptor was isolated from a man aged 45 to 65 who received an inactivated influenza vaccine. The sample here was CD4+ T cells sorted from PBMCs, taken roughly 12 days after vaccination.

The CDR3 loop is CASSLQQGRNQPQHF. In nucleotides, the CDR3 is TGTGCCAGCAGTTTACAACAGGGGCGCAATCAGCCCCAGCATTTT. The rearrangement links TRBV28 to TRBJ1-5; TRBD1 matches at 7 bases. This CDR3 is built from 15 residues. Germline CDR1 is MDHEN and CDR2 is SYDVKM. J lost 2 bases, V lost 2 bases, and 3 bases had no gene match.